This TCR beta chain was recovered during a study of blood T cells in healthy people across ages. Combining a sample-barcoded 5' primer with a J-beta primer mix, a second PCR ran for about 6 to 11 cycles. Each CDR3 protein is one row after TCRdb ran MiXCR on the 5' RACE reads. The data hold about 1.4 million distinct CDR3 sequences, with approximately 60% observed a single time. Drawn from each donor were 9 to 10 milliliters of peripheral blood. This CDR3 is 16 amino acids long. V was cut by 5 bases and J by 11 bases, with 27 bases left in between. Germline V gene lookup returns CDR1 SEHNR and CDR2 FQNEAQ (reference sequence).

The V call is TRBV7-9, the J call TRBJ2-5, with D possibly matching TRBD1 (6 bases). The sequenced sample consisted of blood. The clonotype comes from a man between 18 and 35 years old in good health. The CDR3 bases are TGTGCCAGCAGCCTGTCTGGCCAGGGGCCTTCCTACAAGCAGTACTTC. The encoded protein is CASSLSGQGPSYKQYF. The entire variable domain, with the rest obtained from reference TRBV7-9 and TRBJ2-5, is as follows: DTGVSQNPRHKITKRGQNVTFRCDPISEHNRLYWYRQTLGQGPEFLTYFQNEAQLEKSRLLSDRFSAERPKGSFSTLEIQRTEQGDSAMYLCASSLSGQGPSYKQYFGPGTRLLVL.